Described below is a single TCR beta chain sequence and its context. The length of the CDR3 is 14 residues. Germline CDR1 is SGHVS and CDR2 is FQNEAQ. The V end lost 5 bases, the J end lost 6 bases, and 17 bases lay between the germline ends. Indicated time point: week 3, after first cycle of checkpoint inhibitor. Disease control meant complete response, partial response or stable disease at 12 weeks. Prior systemic cancer therapy, immunosuppressant use and other active malignancies excluded patients. This sample is drawn from a study of blood T cell dynamics during melanoma immunotherapy. Study at large: First-line therapy was either pembrolizumab or nivolumab with ipilimumab for metastatic melanoma.

Profiled with immunoSEQ multiplex PCR; TCRdb holds only in-frame clones, not every one. The repertoire holds roughly 3,700 clones, 95% to 97% seen once, with 0.5% in the top ten. This chain links TRBV7-8 with TRBJ2-7; TRBD1 or TRBD2 may be the D gene (5 bases each). The sample was effector memory CD8+ T cells from blood, taken from a patient treated with checkpoint blockade. The TCR comes from a human donor with melanoma. The DNA of the CDR3 is TGTGCCAGCAGCCAGCCGGGACGGGCCTCCGAGCAGTACTTC. Translated, it gives CASSQPGRASEQYF.